This T cell receptor (beta chain) was sequenced in a study of regulatory T cells in long-lasting Graves disease. This clonotype was detected many times. The antigen is undetermined. This CDR3 has 16 amino acids. Germline CDR1 and CDR2: MDHEN and SYDVKM. With 7 bases clipped from V and 1 base from J, the junction kept 12 bases outside the gene matches. Regarding time point: newly diagnosed GD, antithyroid drugs for less than 3 months. Extracted RNA from PBMCs served as the source of the TCR library. Roughly 8.2-milliliter peripheral blood samples went into EDTA tubes. For TCR beta, libraries came from iRepertoire HTBI primers and Arm-PCR of CDR3 regions. TCRdb fed the multiplex PCR reads into MiXCR, producing one record per CDR3 protein. The data show hundreds of thousands of distinct CDR3 sequences, roughly 15% seen once. Overall study findings and caveats: When disease was persistent, TRBV28, TRBJ1-2 and TRBJ2-5 were the favored segments.

The same sample was also used in a study of T cells in Graves' hyperthyroidism and ophthalmopathy. This second report adds: For Graves' hyperthyroidism to be stable, ophthalmopathy could not progress within 18 months. Ophthalmopathy was separated from stable hyperthyroidism by a 13 V-J model.

The receptor was derived from a woman between 25 and 40 years old with Graves disease. The chain uses TRBV28 and TRBJ2-7; 8 positions agree with TRBD2. Specimen: peripheral blood mononuclear cells (PBMCs), collected at new diagnosis, from a patient treated with antithyroid drugs. The CDR3: CASIAGSSGGSYEQYF. DNA of the CDR3: TGTGCCAGCATCGCAGGCTCGAGCGGGGGATCCTACGAGCAGTACTTC.